One sample yielded the 21 T cell receptor beta chains listed below, sequenced in a study of T cells in Graves' hyperthyroidism and ophthalmopathy. There were TCR beta CDR3 regions amplified from RNA transcripts. The HTBI primer set served for first-round RT-PCR of the TCR CDR3. TCRdb reprocessed the multiplex PCR reads with MiXCR, giving one entry per CDR3 protein. This sample has 250,000 or so distinct CDR3 sequences, with about a sixth found just once. Sequencing was done on a sample of blood. The source of these receptors is a woman between 18 and 30 years old with Graves' ophthalmopathy.

Comments on this clonotype: Germline is not matched at one junction end, which may reflect a read error. The V call is TRBV29-1, the J call TRBJ2-6; possible D gene TRBD2, 6 bases. Per the germline V gene, CDR1 is SQVTM and CDR2 is ANQGSEA. This CDR3 is 13 amino acids long. The CDR3 is CSVERAGANALTF. As DNA, the CDR3 is TGCAGCGTAGAGCGGGCTGGGGCCAACGCCCTGACTTTC.

This clonotype has a count of ten or more. The genes are TRBV9 and TRBJ1-6, with no clear D. Per germline, CDR1 SGDLS and CDR2 YYNGEE. The ends were cut back, 0 bases at V and 10 bases at J, with 11 bases in the middle. The CDR3 loop spans 14 amino acids. CDR3 bases: TGTGCCAGCAGCGTAGCTGGGGAGGGATCACCCCTCCACTTT. It specifies CASSVAGEGSPLHF.

This clonotype has ten or more counts. The J gene is TRBJ1-2, the V gene TRBV19; no definite D call. Deletions cut 6 bases from V and 3 bases from J, with 2 bases between. The CDR3 runs to 10 residues. The germline gives CDR1 LNHDA, CDR2 SQIVND (reference sequence). DNA for the CDR3: TGTGCCAGTAGGGACTATGGCTACACCTTC. The encoded protein is CASRDYGYTF.

This clonotype was seen repeatedly, ten times or more. The chain joins TRBV10-1 to TRBJ2-5; D perhaps matches TRBD2 (6 bases). This CDR3 is built from 15 residues. V gave up 0 bases and J gave up 5 bases, with 13 bases separating them. Germline CDR1 is WNHNN and CDR2 is SYGVQD (reference sequence). The CDR3 loop reads CASSESQSGGETQYF. The CDR3 coding sequence is TGCGCCAGCAGTGAGTCCCAAAGCGGAGGGGAGACCCAGTACTTC.

The rearrangement links TRBV19 to TRBJ2-2; 7 bases are a match to TRBD2. CDR1 LNHDA and CDR2 SQIVND come from the germline V gene (reference sequence). The CDR3 covers 14 residues. V shed 6 bases and J 4 bases; nucleotides not matched to a gene: 5. CDR3 amino acids: CASRYAGVTGELFF. The CDR3 DNA sequence: TGTGCCAGTAGGTACGCGGGAGTCACCGGGGAGCTGTTTTTT.

This clonotype was counted ten times or more. The rearrangement joins TRBV30 to TRBJ2-3; 7 bases are shared with TRBD2. Germline assignment: CDR1 GTSNPN and CDR2 SVGIG (reference sequence). This CDR3 is built from 12 residues. The junction had 2 bases not matched to a gene; V was cut back by 2 bases and J by 6 bases. CDR3 region: CAWSWTSDTQYF. The CDR3 DNA reads TGTGCCTGGAGTTGGACTAGTGATACGCAGTATTTT.

In its sample, this clonotype was seen a few times. Since a much larger clone is just one base distant, this may be a read error. The chain combines TRBV12-3 or TRBV12-4 with TRBJ2-1; tentative D call: TRBD2 (6 bases). Trimming took off 10 bases at V and 8 bases at J, with 21 bases between the two ends. The CDR3 length is 14 residues. CDR3 bases: TGTGCCAAGGAGACTGGCGGGGTCCGAGATGAGCAGTTCTTC. It translates to CAKETGGVRDEQFF.

This clonotype came up many times. The chain couples TRBV6-6 to TRBJ1-1; D is unclear. The CDR3 length is 13 residues. V lost 2 bases and J lost 1, with 5 bases in between. The germline gives CDR1 MNHNY, CDR2 SVGAGI (reference sequence). The CDR3, as DNA: TGTGCCAGCAGTTACGCACAGAACACTGAAGCTTTCTTT. It yields the protein CASSYAQNTEAFF.

This clonotype was detected many times. V and J are TRBV3-1 and TRBJ1-2; no reliable D call. Between the trimmed V and J ends, which lost 0 bases and 7 bases, there was a span of 6 bases. The CDR3 loop spans 12 amino acids. Germline lookup yields CDR1 LGHDT and CDR2 YNNKEL (reference sequence). CDR3 sequence reads: CASSQDSSGYTF. The CDR3 nucleotides read TGTGCCAGCAGCCAAGATAGTAGTGGCTACACCTTC.

This clonotype was counted ten times or more. The V and J genes are TRBV27 and TRBJ1-5, with D maybe TRBD1 (6 bases). CDR1 is MNHEY, CDR2 SMNVEV, per germline (reference sequence). Trimming shortened V by 8 bases and J by 6 bases, and 17 bases separated the two germline ends. The CDR3 contains 14 residues. The CDR3 DNA reads as TGTGCCAGCGCCGTAATACAGGGTCCTCAGCCCCAGCATTTT. Amino acids: CASAVIQGPQPQHF.

This clonotype was observed at least ten times. The V call is TRBV7-6, the J call TRBJ2-5; D not certain. Germline lookup yields CDR1 SGHVS and CDR2 FNYEAQ. V was cut by 3 bases and J by 1 base, with 12 bases left in between. CDR3 length: 15 amino acids. The CDR3 sequence: CASSFGDSSQETQYF. The CDR3 DNA follows: TGTGCCAGCAGCTTTGGCGATTCGAGCCAAGAGACCCAGTACTTC.

This clonotype was observed a handful of times. The rearrangement links TRBV7-2 to TRBJ2-5; no definite D call. Trimming took 6 bases from V and 6 from J, leaving 23 bases between them. The CDR3 runs 16 residues. Germline CDR1 reads SGHTA; CDR2 reads FQGNSA. In nucleotides, the CDR3 is TGTGCCAGCAGGACATACCTACAGCCCGTCGTACAGACCCAGTACTTC. Its protein product is CASRTYLQPVVQTQYF.

This clonotype has a count of ten or more. V gene TRBV28 combines with J gene TRBJ2-1; TRBD2 aligns across 13 bases. This CDR3 has 13 amino acids. Germline CDR1 is MDHEN and CDR2 is SYDVKM. Trimming took 11 bases from V and 9 from J; bases not matched to a gene: 7. CDR3 amino acids: CAGGTSGTFEQFF. CDR3 in DNA: TGTGCCGGGGGGACTAGCGGGACCTTTGAGCAGTTCTTC. The entire variable domain, with the rest obtained from reference TRBV28 and TRBJ2-1, is as follows: DVKVTQSSRYLVKRTGEKVFLECVQDMDHENMFWYRQDPGLGLRLIYFSYDVKMKEKGDIPEGYSVSREKKERFSLILESASTNQTSMYLCAGGTSGTFEQFFGPGTRLTVL.

This clonotype was picked up many times. The genes are TRBV12-3 or TRBV12-4 and TRBJ2-1; either TRBD1 or TRBD2 may supply D (5 bases each). V dropped 6 bases and J dropped 3 bases, with 15 bases sitting between them. The CDR3 contains 15 residues. CDR3 in amino acids: CASRTTGQFYNEQFF. CDR3 bases: TGTGCCAGCAGGACTACAGGCCAATTCTACAATGAGCAGTTCTTC.

The chain has TRBV7-3 and TRBJ2-5; the D gene could be TRBD1 or TRBD2 (6 bases each). V was cut by 4 bases and J by 3 bases, with 12 bases left in between. There are 14 residues in the CDR3. Germline V gives CDR1 SGHTA, CDR2 FQGTGA. CDR3 sequence: CASSSPGAEETQYF. CDR3 sequence (DNA): TGTGCCAGCAGCTCCCCGGGGGCCGAAGAGACCCAGTACTTC.

This clonotype has at least ten counts. The rearrangement uses TRBV24-1 and TRBJ2-5; D is undetermined. The CDR3 extends over 12 amino acids. The V gene's germline CDR1 is KGHDR and CDR2 SFDVKD. Trimming stripped 4 bases from V and 2 bases from J, with 4 bases between. Here the CDR3 reads CATSDVQETQYF. The CDR3 bases are TGTGCCACCAGTGACGTACAAGAGACCCAGTACTTC.

This clonotype came up many times. This chain uses TRBV3-1 with TRBJ2-7; 11 positions agree with TRBD1. Germline V gene data show CDR1 as LGHDT and CDR2 as YNNKEL (reference sequence). The CDR3 length is 14 residues. V dropped 8 bases and J dropped 3; count of bases not matched to a gene: 6. The CDR3 spells CASSPGQGGYEQYF. CDR3 DNA: TGTGCCAGCTCACCGGGACAGGGGGGCTACGAGCAGTACTTC.

This clonotype has ten or more counts. Written as DNA, the CDR3 is TGTGCCAGCAGTGATCGGACTAGCGGGATGAACACAGATACGCAGTATTTT. Its translation: CASSDRTSGMNTDTQYF. This rearrangement joins TRBV25-1 to TRBJ2-3; 12 nucleotides match TRBD2. The germline V gene encodes CDR1 MGHDK and CDR2 SYGVNS. This CDR3 contains 17 residues. J lost 2 bases, V lost 3 bases, and 6 bases had no gene match.

This clonotype was found many times. The chain combines TRBV19 with TRBJ2-1; 10 positions match TRBD2. CDR1 and CDR2 (germline): LNHDA, SQIVND (reference sequence). The junction had 10 bases not matched to a gene; V was cut back by 0 bases and J by 5 bases. The CDR3 totals 18 residues. CDR3 coding DNA: TGTGCCAGTAGTATAGATCTATCGGGTACTAGCGGGAACAATGAGCAGTTCTTC. Amino acids: CASSIDLSGTSGNNEQFF.

This clonotype has a count of ten or more. The chain joins TRBV28 to TRBJ1-5; possibly TRBD1 for D (5 bases). The CDR3 has 14 residues. The V gene lost 3 bases and the J gene lost 12 bases, with 18 bases spanning the gap. Germline values: CDR1 MDHEN, CDR2 SYDVKM. The CDR3 reads CASSFRAKNIYQHF. The CDR3 coding sequence is TGTGCCAGCAGTTTCAGGGCGAAAAACATCTACCAGCATTTT.

This clonotype was seen ten or more times. V is TRBV7-2 and J is TRBJ2-1, with D unresolved. V lost 1 base and J 4 bases, leaving 8 bases between the germline ends. The length of the CDR3 is 14 residues. Looked up from germline, CDR1 is SGHTA and CDR2 is FQGNSA. The CDR3 DNA reads as TGTGCCAGCAGCTTAGAGTCCAGATACAATGAGCAGTTCTTC. It codes for CASSLESRYNEQFF. The whole variable domain, filled in from reference TRBV7-2 and TRBJ2-1, reads GAGVSQSPSNKVTEKGKDVELRCDPISGHTALYWYRQSLGQGLEFLIYFQGNSAPDKSGLPSDRFSAERTGGSVSTLTIQRTQQEDSAVYLCASSLESRYNEQFFGPGTRLTVL.